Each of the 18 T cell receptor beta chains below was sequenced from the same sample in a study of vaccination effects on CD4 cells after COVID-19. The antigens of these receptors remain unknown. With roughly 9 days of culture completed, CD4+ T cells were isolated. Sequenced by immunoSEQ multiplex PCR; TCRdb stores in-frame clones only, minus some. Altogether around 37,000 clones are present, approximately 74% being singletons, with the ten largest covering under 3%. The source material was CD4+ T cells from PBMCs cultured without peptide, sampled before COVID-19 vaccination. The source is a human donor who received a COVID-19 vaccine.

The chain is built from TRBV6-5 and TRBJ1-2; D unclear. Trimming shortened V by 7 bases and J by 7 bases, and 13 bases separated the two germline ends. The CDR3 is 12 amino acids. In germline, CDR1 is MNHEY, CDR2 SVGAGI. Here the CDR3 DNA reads TGTGCCAGCAAGAATAGGGAGGGTGGCTACACCTTC. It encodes CASKNREGGYTF.

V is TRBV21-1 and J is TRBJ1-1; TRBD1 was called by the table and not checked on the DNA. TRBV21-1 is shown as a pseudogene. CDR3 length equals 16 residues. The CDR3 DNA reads TGTGCCAGCAGCAAAGTGGCCAGGGGGCTGGGCACTGAAGCTTTCTTT. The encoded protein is CASSKVARGLGTEAFF.

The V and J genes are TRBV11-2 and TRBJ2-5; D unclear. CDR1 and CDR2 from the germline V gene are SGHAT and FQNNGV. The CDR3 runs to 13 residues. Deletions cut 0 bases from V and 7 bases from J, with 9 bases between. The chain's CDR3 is CASSLEGSGTQYF. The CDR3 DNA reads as TGTGCCAGCAGCTTAGAGGGGTCGGGGACCCAGTACTTC.

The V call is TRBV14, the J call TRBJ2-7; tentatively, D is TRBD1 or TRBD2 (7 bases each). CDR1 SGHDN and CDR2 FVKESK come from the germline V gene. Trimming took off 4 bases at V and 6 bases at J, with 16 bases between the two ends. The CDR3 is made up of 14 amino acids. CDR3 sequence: CASSPMGGTAEQYF. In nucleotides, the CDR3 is TGTGCCAGCAGCCCCATGGGGGGGACAGCCGAGCAGTACTTC.

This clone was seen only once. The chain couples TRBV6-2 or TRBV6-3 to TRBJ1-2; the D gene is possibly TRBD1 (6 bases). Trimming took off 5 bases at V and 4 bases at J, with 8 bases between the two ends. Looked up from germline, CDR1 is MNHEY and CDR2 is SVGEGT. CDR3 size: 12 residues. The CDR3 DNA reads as TGTGCCAGCAGTCAACAGGGCTATGGCTACACCTTC. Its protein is CASSQQGYGYTF.

The CDR3 loop is CASSERSGSNQPQHF. The CDR3 DNA follows: TGTGCCAGCAGTGAAAGGTCTGGGAGCAATCAGCCCCAGCATTTT. The chain recombines TRBV2 with TRBJ1-5; D unresolved. Trimming stripped 2 bases from V and 1 base from J, with 9 bases between. This CDR3 has 15 amino acids. The germline V gene encodes CDR1 SNHLY and CDR2 FYNNEI.

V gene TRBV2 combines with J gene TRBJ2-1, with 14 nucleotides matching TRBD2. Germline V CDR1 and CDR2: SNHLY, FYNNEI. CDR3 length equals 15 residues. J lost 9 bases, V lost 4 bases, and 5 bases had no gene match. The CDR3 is CASSGLAGGPGEQFF. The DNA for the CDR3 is TGTGCCAGCAGTGGACTAGCGGGGGGGCCGGGTGAGCAGTTCTTC.

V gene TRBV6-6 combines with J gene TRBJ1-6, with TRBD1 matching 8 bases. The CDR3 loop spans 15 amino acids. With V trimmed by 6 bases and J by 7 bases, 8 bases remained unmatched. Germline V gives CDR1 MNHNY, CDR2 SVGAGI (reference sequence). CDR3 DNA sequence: TGTGCCAGCAGACCCCCCCAGGGGGCCAATTCACCCCTCCACTTT. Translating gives CASRPPQGANSPLHF.

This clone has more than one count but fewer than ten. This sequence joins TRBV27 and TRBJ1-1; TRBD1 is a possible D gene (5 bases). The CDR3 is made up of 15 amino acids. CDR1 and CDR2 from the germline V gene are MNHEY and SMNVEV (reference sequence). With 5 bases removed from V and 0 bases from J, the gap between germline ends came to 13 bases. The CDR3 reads CASSPQGVMNTEAFF. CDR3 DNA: TGTGCCAGCAGTCCTCAAGGGGTAATGAACACTGAAGCTTTCTTT.

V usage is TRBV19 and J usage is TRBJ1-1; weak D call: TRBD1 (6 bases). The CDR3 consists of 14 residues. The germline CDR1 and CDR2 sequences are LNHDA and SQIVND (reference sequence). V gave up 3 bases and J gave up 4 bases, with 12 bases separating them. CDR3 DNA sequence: TGTGCCAGTAGTATGATAGGGGGTACCACTGAAGCTTTCTTT. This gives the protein CASSMIGGTTEAFF.

The CDR3 DNA sequence: TGTGCCAGCAGCCAATTCCCGGACAGGGGCTTTAAGAACACTGAAGCTTTCTTT. It codes for CASSQFPDRGFKNTEAFF. This sequence joins TRBV4-2 and TRBJ1-1; 9 nucleotides match TRBD1. Germline CDR1 reads LGHNA; CDR2 reads YNFKEQ. With 2 bases clipped from V and 1 base from J, the junction kept 11 bases outside the gene matches. The CDR3 has 18 amino acids.

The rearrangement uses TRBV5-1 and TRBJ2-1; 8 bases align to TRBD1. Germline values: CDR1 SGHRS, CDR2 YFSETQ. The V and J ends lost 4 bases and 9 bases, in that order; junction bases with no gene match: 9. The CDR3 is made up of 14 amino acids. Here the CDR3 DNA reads TGCGCCAGCAGCAGAACGCCCGACAGGGGTGAGCAGTTCTTC. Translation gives CASSRTPDRGEQFF. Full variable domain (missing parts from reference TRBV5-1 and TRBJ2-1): KAGVTQTPRYLIKTRGQQVTLSCSPISGHRSVSWYQQTPGQGLQFLFEYFSETQRNKGNFPGRFSGRQFSNSRSEMNVSTLELGDSALYLCASSRTPDRGEQFFGPGTRLTVL.

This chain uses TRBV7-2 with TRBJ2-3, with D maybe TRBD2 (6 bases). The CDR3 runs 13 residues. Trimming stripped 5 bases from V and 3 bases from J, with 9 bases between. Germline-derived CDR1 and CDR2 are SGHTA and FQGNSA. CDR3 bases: TGTGCCAGCAGCGTCGGGGGTACAGATACGCAGTATTTT. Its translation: CASSVGGTDTQYF.

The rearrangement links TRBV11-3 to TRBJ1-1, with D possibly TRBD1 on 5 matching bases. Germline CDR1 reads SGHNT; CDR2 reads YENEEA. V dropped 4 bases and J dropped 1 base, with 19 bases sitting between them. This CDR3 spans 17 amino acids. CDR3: CASSSSRHRLSNTEAFF. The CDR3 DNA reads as TGTGCCAGCAGCTCCTCCCGCCACAGGTTGTCGAACACTGAAGCTTTCTTT. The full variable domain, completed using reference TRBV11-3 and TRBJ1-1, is EAGVVQSPRYKIIEKKQPVAFWCNPISGHNTLYWYLQNLGQGPELLIRYENEEAVDDSQLPKDRFSAERLKGVDSTLKIQPAELGDSAVYLCASSSSRHRLSNTEAFFGQGTRLTVV.

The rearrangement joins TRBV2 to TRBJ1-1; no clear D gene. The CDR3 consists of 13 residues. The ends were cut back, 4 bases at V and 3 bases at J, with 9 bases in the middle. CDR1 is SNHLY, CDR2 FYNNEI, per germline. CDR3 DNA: TGTGCCAGCAGTGCGCTAGAGGACACTGAAGCTTTCTTT. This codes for CASSALEDTEAFF.

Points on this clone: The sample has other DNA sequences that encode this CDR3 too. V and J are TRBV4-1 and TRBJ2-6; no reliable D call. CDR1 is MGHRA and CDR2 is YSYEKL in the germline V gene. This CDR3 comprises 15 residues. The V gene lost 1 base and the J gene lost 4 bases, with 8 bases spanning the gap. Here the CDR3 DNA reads TGCGCCAGCAGCCAAGCCGCCAGCGGGGCCAACGTCCTGACTTTC. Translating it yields CASSQAASGANVLTF.

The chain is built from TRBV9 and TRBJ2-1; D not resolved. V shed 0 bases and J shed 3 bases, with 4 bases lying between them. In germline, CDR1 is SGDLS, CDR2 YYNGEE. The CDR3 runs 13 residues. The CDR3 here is CASSVGDYNEQFF. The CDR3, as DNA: TGTGCCAGCAGCGTAGGGGACTACAATGAGCAGTTCTTC.

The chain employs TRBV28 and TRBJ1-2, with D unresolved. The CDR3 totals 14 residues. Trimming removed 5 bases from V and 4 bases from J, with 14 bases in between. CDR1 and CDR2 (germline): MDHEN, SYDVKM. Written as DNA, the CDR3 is TGTGCCAGCAGTCCACTCGCAGGATCCTATGGCTACACCTTC. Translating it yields CASSPLAGSYGYTF.